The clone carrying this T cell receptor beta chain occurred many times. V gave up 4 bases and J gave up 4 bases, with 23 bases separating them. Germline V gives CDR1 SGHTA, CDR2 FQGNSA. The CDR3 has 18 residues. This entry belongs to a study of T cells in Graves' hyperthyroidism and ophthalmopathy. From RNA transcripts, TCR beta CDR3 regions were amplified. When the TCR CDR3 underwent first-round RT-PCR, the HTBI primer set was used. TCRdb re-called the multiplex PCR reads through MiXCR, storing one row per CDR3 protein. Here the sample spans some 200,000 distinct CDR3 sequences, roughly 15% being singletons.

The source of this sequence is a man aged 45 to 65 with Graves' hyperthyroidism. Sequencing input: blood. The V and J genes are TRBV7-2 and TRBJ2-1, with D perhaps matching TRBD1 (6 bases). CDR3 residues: CASSSKTGYVKGYNEQFF. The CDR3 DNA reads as TGTGCCAGCAGCTCCAAGACAGGTTACGTCAAGGGGTACAATGAGCAGTTCTTC.